Following are 9 T cell receptor beta chains from one sample sequenced in a study of T cells in Graves' hyperthyroidism and ophthalmopathy. Amplification of TCR beta CDR3 regions was performed using RNA transcripts as template. The primer set for the first-round RT-PCR of the TCR CDR3 was HTBI. TCRdb re-called the multiplex PCR reads through MiXCR, storing one row per CDR3 protein. The table lists 480,000 or so distinct CDR3 sequences, approximately 49% of them singletons. Material: peripheral blood or thyroid tissue (not recorded which). The receptors were gathered from an adult woman with Graves' disease, either hyperthyroidism or ophthalmopathy (not recorded which).

The V and J genes are TRBV10-3 and TRBJ2-7; the match to TRBD1 covers 8 bases. The CDR3 covers 15 residues. J lost 1 base, V lost 3 bases, and 5 bases had no gene match. CDR1 is ENHRY, CDR2 SYGVKD, per germline. The CDR3 DNA follows: TGTGCCATCAGTGATTACCGGGACAGGTCCTACGAGCAGTACTTC. Translating gives CAISDYRDRSYEQYF.

This clonotype was picked up many times. The V call is TRBV29-1, the J call TRBJ1-2, with D unresolved. This CDR3 has 14 amino acids. V was pared by 3 bases and J by 2 bases, with 13 bases between. Germline assignment: CDR1 SQVTM and CDR2 ANQGSEA. The CDR3 spells CSVEPRSLNYGYTF. The DNA for the CDR3 is TGCAGCGTTGAGCCCCGCAGCTTAAACTATGGCTACACCTTC.

The CDR3 DNA is TGCAGCTCACCTGGGACAGGGGAGACCCAGTACTTC. Translation: CSSPGTGETQYF. The genes are TRBV29-1 and TRBJ2-5; 9 bases are a match to TRBD1. CDR1 and CDR2 (germline): SQVTM, ANQGSEA. The CDR3 has 12 amino acids. The junction had 6 bases not matched to a gene; V was cut back by 8 bases and J by 5 bases.

This rearrangement joins TRBV29-1 to TRBJ2-7; 7 nucleotides agree with TRBD1. V lost 4 bases to trimming and J lost 3 bases; unmatched junction nucleotides: 9. This CDR3 is 14 amino acids long. The germline V gene encodes CDR1 SQVTM and CDR2 ANQGSEA. CDR3 sequence (DNA): TGCAGCGTTGTGTCAGGGGGTGAGTTCTACGAGCAGTACTTC. Residues: CSVVSGGEFYEQYF.

This clonotype showed up just a few times. The chain links TRBV27 to TRBJ2-7, with 10 bases that match TRBD2. With V trimmed by 7 bases and J by 4 bases, 4 bases remained unmatched. Looked up from germline, CDR1 is MNHEY and CDR2 is SMNVEV (reference sequence). There are 13 residues in the CDR3. CDR3 sequence: CASNRTSGYEQYF. CDR3 coding DNA: TGTGCCAGCAACCGGACTAGCGGATACGAGCAGTACTTC.

This clonotype came up many times. This chain links TRBV20-1 with TRBJ2-7, with 11 bases lining up with TRBD1. Trimming cost V 1 base and J 6 bases; bases outside gene matches: 5. The CDR3 consists of 14 residues. Germline CDR1 DFQATT, CDR2 SNEGSKA (reference sequence). The CDR3 region is CSARVGQGVPEQYF. The DNA of the CDR3 is TGCAGTGCTAGAGTGGGACAGGGGGTTCCCGAGCAGTACTTC.

This clonotype was counted a few times. The chain recombines TRBV2 with TRBJ1-6, with D unresolved. With 6 bases removed from V and 4 bases from J, the gap between germline ends came to 13 bases. The CDR3 sequence is 15 residues long. Germline CDR1 SNHLY, CDR2 FYNNEI. The CDR3 DNA reads as TGTGCCAGCAGAAGAGACCCTCAATATAATTCACCCCTCCACTTT. Translation gives CASRRDPQYNSPLHF. Supplemented by reference TRBV2 and TRBJ1-6, the full variable domain reads EPEVTQTPSHQVTQMGQEVILRCVPISNHLYFYWYRQILGQKVEFLVSFYNNEISEKSEIFDDQFSVERPDGSNFTLKIRSTKLEDSAMYFCASRRDPQYNSPLHFGNGTRLTVT.

This chain joins TRBV20-1 and TRBJ1-2, with TRBD1 matching over 7 bases. J was trimmed by 8 bases and V by 5 bases; bases with no gene match: 8. The CDR3 is made up of 12 amino acids. CDR1 and CDR2 from the germline V gene are DFQATT and SNEGSKA (reference sequence). CDR3 DNA sequence: TGCAGTGCTTACGACAGGGCGAAGGGCTACACCTTC. It translates to CSAYDRAKGYTF.

V and J are TRBV7-3 and TRBJ2-3; possible D gene TRBD1, 6 bases. This CDR3 has 14 amino acids. Germline lookup yields CDR1 SGHTA and CDR2 FQGTGA. The V gene lost 4 bases and the J gene lost 3 bases, with 11 bases spanning the gap. CDR3 in DNA: TGTGCCAGCAGCTCGACAGGTTCGACAGATACGCAGTATTTT. This gives the protein CASSSTGSTDTQYF.